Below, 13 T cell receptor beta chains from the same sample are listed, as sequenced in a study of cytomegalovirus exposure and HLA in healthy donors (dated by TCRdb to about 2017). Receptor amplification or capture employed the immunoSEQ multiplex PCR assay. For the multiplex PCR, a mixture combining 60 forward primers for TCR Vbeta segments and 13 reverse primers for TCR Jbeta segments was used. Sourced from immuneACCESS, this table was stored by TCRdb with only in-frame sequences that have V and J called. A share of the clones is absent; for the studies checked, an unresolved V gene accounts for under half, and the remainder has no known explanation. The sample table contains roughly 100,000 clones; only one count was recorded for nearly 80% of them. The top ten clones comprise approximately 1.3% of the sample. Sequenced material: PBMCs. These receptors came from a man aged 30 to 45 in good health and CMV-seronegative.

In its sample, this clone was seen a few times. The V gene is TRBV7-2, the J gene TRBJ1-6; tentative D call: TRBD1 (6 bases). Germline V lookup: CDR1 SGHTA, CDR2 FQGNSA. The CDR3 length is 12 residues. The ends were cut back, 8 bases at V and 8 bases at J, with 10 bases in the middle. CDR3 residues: CASGTGYSPLHF. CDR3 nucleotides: TGTGCCAGCGGAACAGGGTATTCACCCCTCCACTTT. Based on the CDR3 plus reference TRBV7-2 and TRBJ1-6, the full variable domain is GAGVSQSPSNKVTEKGKDVELRCDPISGHTALYWYRQSLGQGLEFLIYFQGNSAPDKSGLPSDRFSAERTGGSVSTLTIQRTQQEDSAVYLCASGTGYSPLHFGNGTRLTVT.

This chain's CDR3 is CASSPRGDVEQYF. The CDR3 DNA is TGTGCCAGCAGCCCTAGGGGCGATGTCGAGCAGTACTTC. The chain links TRBV7-9 to TRBJ2-7, with D possibly TRBD1 on 5 matching bases. Germline CDR1 SEHNR, CDR2 FQNEAQ (reference sequence). The V end lost 5 bases, the J end lost 6 bases, and 14 bases lay between the germline ends. This CDR3 region has 13 residues. The full variable domain, with the rest looked up from reference TRBV7-9 and TRBJ2-7, is DTGVSQNPRHKITKRGQNVTFRCDPISEHNRLYWYRQTLGQGPEFLTYFQNEAQLEKSRLLSDRFSAERPKGSFSTLEIQRTEQGDSAMYLCASSPRGDVEQYFGPGTRLTVT.

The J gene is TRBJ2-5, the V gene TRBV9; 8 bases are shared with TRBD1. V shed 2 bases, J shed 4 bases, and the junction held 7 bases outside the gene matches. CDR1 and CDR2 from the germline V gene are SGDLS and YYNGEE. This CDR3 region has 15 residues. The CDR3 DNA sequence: TGTGCCAGCAGCGTCACAGGGGGTTCGGGAGAGACCCAGTACTTC. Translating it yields CASSVTGGSGETQYF.

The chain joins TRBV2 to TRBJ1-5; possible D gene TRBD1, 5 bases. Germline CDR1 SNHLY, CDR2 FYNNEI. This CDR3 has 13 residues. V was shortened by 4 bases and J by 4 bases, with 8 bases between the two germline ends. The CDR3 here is CASSGQGNQPQHF. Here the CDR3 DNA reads TGTGCCAGCAGTGGGCAGGGTAATCAGCCCCAGCATTTT.

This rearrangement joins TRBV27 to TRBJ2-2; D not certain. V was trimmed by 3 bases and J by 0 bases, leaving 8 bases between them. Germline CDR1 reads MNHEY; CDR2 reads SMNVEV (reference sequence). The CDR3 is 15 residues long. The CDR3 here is CASSLRIANTGELFF. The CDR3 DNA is TGTGCCAGCAGTTTGCGAATCGCGAACACCGGGGAGCTGTTTTTT.

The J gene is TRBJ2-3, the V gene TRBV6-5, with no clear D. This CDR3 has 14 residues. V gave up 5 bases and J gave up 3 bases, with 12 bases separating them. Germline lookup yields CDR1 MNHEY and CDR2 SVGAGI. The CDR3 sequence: CASSPNTGTDTQYF. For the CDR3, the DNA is TGTGCCAGCAGTCCTAATACCGGGACAGATACGCAGTATTTT.

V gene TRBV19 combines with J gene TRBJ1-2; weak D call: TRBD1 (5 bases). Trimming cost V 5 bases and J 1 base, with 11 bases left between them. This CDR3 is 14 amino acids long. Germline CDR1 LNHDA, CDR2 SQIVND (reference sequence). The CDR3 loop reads CASSPRASNYGYTF. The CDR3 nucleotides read TGTGCCAGTAGTCCCAGGGCCAGTAACTATGGCTACACCTTC.

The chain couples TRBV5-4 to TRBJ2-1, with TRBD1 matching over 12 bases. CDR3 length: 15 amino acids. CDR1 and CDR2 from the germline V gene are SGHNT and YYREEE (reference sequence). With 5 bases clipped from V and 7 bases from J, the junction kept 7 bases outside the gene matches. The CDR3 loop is CASSRGQGARNEQFF. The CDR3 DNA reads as TGTGCCAGCAGTCGGGGACAGGGGGCTCGGAATGAGCAGTTCTTC. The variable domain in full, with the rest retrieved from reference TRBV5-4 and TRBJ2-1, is ETGVTQSPTHLIKTRGQQVTLRCSSQSGHNTVSWYQQALGQGPQFIFQYYREEENGRGNFPPRFSGLQFPNYSSELNVNALELDDSALYLCASSRGQGARNEQFFGPGTRLTVL.

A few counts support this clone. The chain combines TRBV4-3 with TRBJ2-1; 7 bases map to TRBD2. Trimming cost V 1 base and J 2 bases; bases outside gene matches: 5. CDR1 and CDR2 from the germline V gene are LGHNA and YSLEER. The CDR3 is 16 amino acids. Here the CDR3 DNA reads TGCGCCAGCAGCCAAGGCCGAGCGGGGCCCTACAATGAGCAGTTCTTC. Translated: CASSQGRAGPYNEQFF.

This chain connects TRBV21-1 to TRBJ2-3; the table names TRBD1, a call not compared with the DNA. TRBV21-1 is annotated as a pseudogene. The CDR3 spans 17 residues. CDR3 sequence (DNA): TGTGCCAGCAGCAACCCTAATGGACAGGGGTGCCCAGATACGCAGTATTTT. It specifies CASSNPNGQGCPDTQYF.

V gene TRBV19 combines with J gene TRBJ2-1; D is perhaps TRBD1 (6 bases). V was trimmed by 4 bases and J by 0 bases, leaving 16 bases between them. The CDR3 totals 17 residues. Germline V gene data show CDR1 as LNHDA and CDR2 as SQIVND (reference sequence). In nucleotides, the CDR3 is TGTGCCAGTAGTAACCTCTACAGGGAAGGCTCCTACAATGAGCAGTTCTTC. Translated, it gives CASSNLYREGSYNEQFF. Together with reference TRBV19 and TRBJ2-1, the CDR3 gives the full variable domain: DGGITQSPKYLFRKEGQNVTLSCEQNLNHDAMYWYRQDPGQGLRLIYYSQIVNDFQKGDIAEGYSVSREKKESFPLTVTSAQKNPTAFYLCASSNLYREGSYNEQFFGPGTRLTVL.

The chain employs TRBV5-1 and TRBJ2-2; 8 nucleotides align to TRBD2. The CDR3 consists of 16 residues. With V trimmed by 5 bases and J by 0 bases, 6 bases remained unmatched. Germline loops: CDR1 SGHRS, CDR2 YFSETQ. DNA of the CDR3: TGCGCCAGCAGGGTAGCGGGGTATACGAACACCGGGGAGCTGTTTTTT. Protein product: CASRVAGYTNTGELFF.

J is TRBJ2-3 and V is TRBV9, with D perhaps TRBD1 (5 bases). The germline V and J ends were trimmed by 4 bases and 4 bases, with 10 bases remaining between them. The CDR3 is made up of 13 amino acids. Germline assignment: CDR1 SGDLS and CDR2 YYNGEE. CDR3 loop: CASSSQGPDTQYF. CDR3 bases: TGTGCCAGCAGCTCCCAGGGTCCAGATACGCAGTATTTT. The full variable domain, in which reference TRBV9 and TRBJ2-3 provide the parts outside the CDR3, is DSGVTQTPKHLITATGQRVTLRCSPRSGDLSVYWYQQSLDQGLQFLIQYYNGEERAKGNILERFSAQQFPDLHSELNLSSLELGDSALYFCASSSQGPDTQYFGPGTRLTVL.